The next 26 T cell receptor beta chains were all read from a single sample in a study of blood T cell repertoires in COVID-19. Clones were read by immunoSEQ multiplex PCR, and TCRdb kept only the in-frame ones, dropping some. This sample has 220,000 or so clones; 65% to 85% occur once, and the top ten carry 2% to 2.5%. Input material: peripheral blood. Receptors were obtained from an older woman with acute or convalescent COVID-19.

This rearrangement joins TRBV24-1 to TRBJ2-5; 8 nucleotides line up with TRBD2. The CDR3 has 15 amino acids. CDR1 and CDR2 (germline): KGHDR, SFDVKD. V lost 2 bases, J lost 2 bases, and 3 bases stayed unmatched. This CDR3 reads CATSDSAGEQETQYF. CDR3 nucleotides: TGTGCCACCAGTGATTCAGCGGGGGAACAAGAGACCCAGTACTTC.

The CDR3 loop reads CASSLEGGAGYNEQFF. In nucleotides, the CDR3 is TGTGCCAGCAGCTTGGAAGGGGGCGCCGGTTATAATGAGCAGTTCTTC. The genes are TRBV5-4 and TRBJ2-1, with 7 bases matching TRBD1. The CDR3 is 16 residues long. Germline V gives CDR1 SGHNT, CDR2 YYREEE (reference sequence). V lost 0 bases and J lost 7; bases outside the gene matches: 10.

The chain uses TRBV6-5 and TRBJ2-3, with D perhaps matching TRBD1 (5 bases). Trimming shortened V by 7 bases and J by 2 bases, and 16 bases separated the two germline ends. The germline V gene encodes CDR1 MNHEY and CDR2 SVGAGI. The CDR3 runs 15 residues. In nucleotides, the CDR3 is TGTGCCAGCACCCAACTCGGCAGGGACACAGATACGCAGTATTTT. Protein sequence: CASTQLGRDTDTQYF.

The chain uses TRBV12-3 or TRBV12-4 and TRBJ1-1; possible D gene TRBD1, 5 bases. The CDR3 runs to 12 residues. V was clipped by 5 bases and J by 11 bases, with 15 bases between them. CDR3 DNA: TGTGCCAGCAGTGAAGGGGATCTAAGGGCTTTCTTT. Translating it yields CASSEGDLRAFF.

This chain joins TRBV6-5 and TRBJ1-2; 8 bases map to TRBD1. V lost 6 bases to trimming and J lost 3 bases; unmatched junction nucleotides: 9. The CDR3 has 15 residues. Germline V gene data show CDR1 as MNHEY and CDR2 as SVGAGI. The CDR3 nucleotides are TGTGCCAGCAGCCGACAGGGGATGATGGACTATGGCTACACCTTC. It encodes CASSRQGMMDYGYTF.

For this clone: At the DNA level, this CDR3 is encoded by other sequences in the same sample as well. This chain uses TRBV19 with TRBJ1-5; D is uncertain. The V end lost 3 bases, the J end lost 4 bases, and 7 bases lay between the germline ends. The CDR3 covers 13 residues. Germline V gene lookup returns CDR1 LNHDA and CDR2 SQIVND (reference sequence). Written as DNA, the CDR3 is TGTGCCAGTAGTATTTCCGGGAATCAGCCCCAGCATTTT. This gives the protein CASSISGNQPQHF. Full variable domain (outside the CDR3, taken from reference TRBV19 and TRBJ1-5): DGGITQSPKYLFRKEGQNVTLSCEQNLNHDAMYWYRQDPGQGLRLIYYSQIVNDFQKGDIAEGYSVSREKKESFPLTVTSAQKNPTAFYLCASSISGNQPQHFGDGTRLSIL.

The chain carries TRBV11-2 and TRBJ2-7; D perhaps matches TRBD2 (7 bases). The CDR3 has 14 amino acids. Germline V CDR1 and CDR2: SGHAT, FQNNGV. The V gene lost 1 base and the J gene lost 7 bases, with 14 bases spanning the gap. The CDR3 protein is CASSLVGGLKEQYF. CDR3 coding DNA: TGTGCCAGCAGCTTAGTGGGGGGGCTGAAGGAGCAGTACTTC.

V is TRBV19 and J is TRBJ1-1; D ambiguous. The CDR3 has 13 residues. The V gene lost 5 bases and the J gene lost 3 bases, with 10 bases spanning the gap. Germline-derived CDR1 and CDR2 are LNHDA and SQIVND (reference sequence). The CDR3 nucleotides are TGTGCCAGTAGTCCCACCACGGACACTGAAGCTTTCTTT. It yields the protein CASSPTTDTEAFF.

The chain couples TRBV27 to TRBJ1-6, with 8 bases that match TRBD1. This CDR3 spans 18 amino acids. The V and J ends lost 6 bases and 2 bases, in that order; junction bases with no gene match: 12. Germline V gene lookup returns CDR1 MNHEY and CDR2 SMNVEV (reference sequence). CDR3 residues: CASRNLRDRSPYNSPLHF. CDR3 bases: TGTGCCAGCAGAAACCTCCGGGACAGGAGCCCCTATAATTCACCCCTCCACTTT.

The V gene is TRBV9, the J gene TRBJ1-6, with 7 bases matching TRBD1. CDR3 length: 14 amino acids. J gave up 10 bases and V 2 bases, and 6 bases lay outside the gene matches. Germline V lookup: CDR1 SGDLS, CDR2 YYNGEE. The CDR3 sequence is CASSVLQGNSPLHF. CDR3 sequence (DNA): TGTGCCAGCAGCGTCCTACAGGGGAACTCACCCCTCCACTTT.

This chain uses TRBV7-7 with TRBJ2-5, with TRBD2 matching 10 bases. After removal of 3 bases from V and 5 bases from J, the junction contained 12 bases not matched to a gene. Germline CDR1 SSHAT, CDR2 FNYEAQ (reference sequence). This CDR3 has 17 amino acids. CDR3 protein: CASSFVPLAGVGETQYF. The CDR3 DNA reads TGTGCCAGCAGCTTCGTCCCTCTAGCGGGGGTTGGGGAGACCCAGTACTTC.

CDR3 in DNA: TGTGCCAGCAGCTTAGTATCTTTGGGGGAGCTGTTTTTT. It is translated as CASSLVSLGELFF. The chain employs TRBV7-8 and TRBJ2-2; no reliable D call. Trimming pared 1 base from V and 8 bases from J, leaving 8 bases between. Germline assignment: CDR1 SGHVS and CDR2 FQNEAQ. This CDR3 spans 13 amino acids.

The CDR3 DNA sequence: TGTGCCAGCAGCCATCGGACAGGGTCGGGCTACACCTTC. Amino acids: CASSHRTGSGYTF. The chain has TRBV3-1 (or the pseudogene TRBV3-2) and TRBJ1-2, with 8 bases aligning to TRBD1. Germline V gives CDR1 LGHDT, CDR2 YNNKEL (reference sequence). CDR3 size: 13 residues. The J segment lost 8 bases and the V segment lost 3 bases, leaving 5 bases of the junction unmatched.

CDR3: CASSLALAGVEQYF. The DNA for the CDR3 is TGCGCCAGCAGCTTGGCACTAGCGGGGGTTGAGCAGTATTTT. The V call is TRBV5-1, the J call TRBJ2-3; 11 positions agree with TRBD2. Germline CDR1 is SGHRS and CDR2 is YFSETQ. V shed 0 bases and J 11 bases; nucleotides not matched to a gene: 5. The CDR3 is 14 residues long.

This chain connects TRBV5-4 to TRBJ1-2; D perhaps matches TRBD1 (6 bases). The germline V gene has CDR1 SGHNT and CDR2 YYREEE (reference sequence). CDR3 length: 13 amino acids. Trimming stripped 0 bases from V and 6 bases from J, with 9 bases between. The CDR3 DNA follows: TGTGCCAGCAGCTTGGGGCAGGGGAATGGCTACACCTTC. It codes for CASSLGQGNGYTF.

The chain has TRBV7-9 and TRBJ1-6, with D unresolved. The V gene's germline CDR1 is SEHNR and CDR2 FQNEAQ (reference sequence). Trimming stripped 0 bases from V and 10 bases from J, with 7 bases between. The CDR3 is 13 amino acids. CDR3 DNA: TGTGCCAGCAGCTTAGCGGAGCTCTCACCCCTCCACTTT. Residues: CASSLAELSPLHF.

This clone was seen just once. The chain couples TRBV27 to TRBJ1-1; weak D call: TRBD1 (5 bases). Germline CDR1 is MNHEY and CDR2 is SMNVEV (reference sequence). V was trimmed by 10 bases and J by 1 base, leaving 10 bases between them. This CDR3 has 12 residues. CDR3 nucleotides: TGTGCCACCCGAACAGGGAACACTGAAGCTTTCTTT. Translated, it gives CATRTGNTEAFF.

The chain employs TRBV11-1 and TRBJ2-4; D gene unclear. The CDR3 has 13 amino acids. Germline V gives CDR1 SGHAT, CDR2 FQDESV (reference sequence). The V end lost 8 bases, the J end lost 8 bases, and 16 bases lay between the germline ends. The CDR3 DNA sequence: TGTGCCAGCCGTAAGGCGGATTATGACATTCAGTACTTC. It yields the protein CASRKADYDIQYF. The full variable domain, its missing parts supplied by reference TRBV11-1 and TRBJ2-4, is EAEVAQSPRYKITEKSQAVAFWCDPISGHATLYWYRQILGQGPELLVQFQDESVVDDSQLPKDRFSAERLKGVDSTLKIQPAELGDSAMYLCASRKADYDIQYFGAGTRLSVL.

The gene calls are TRBV6-2 or TRBV6-3 and TRBJ2-2; 10 bases match TRBD1. The CDR3 is 17 amino acids. Germline CDR1 is MNHEY and CDR2 is SVGEGT. V shed 6 bases and J 5 bases; nucleotides not matched to a gene: 12. The DNA for the CDR3 is TGTGCCAGCAGCCCTTATCGGGGACAGGGGTCAACCGGGGAGCTGTTTTTT. This encodes CASSPYRGQGSTGELFF.

J is TRBJ1-4 and V is TRBV19, with D tentatively TRBD1 (5 bases). The CDR3 spans 14 residues. Germline values: CDR1 LNHDA, CDR2 SQIVND (reference sequence). With 7 bases removed from V and 5 bases from J, the gap between germline ends came to 14 bases. CDR3 nucleotide sequence: TGTGCCAGTAAGCCGCGACAGAGGAATGAAAAACTGTTTTTT. Residues: CASKPRQRNEKLFF.

This clone was detected once. The chain combines TRBV5-1 with TRBJ2-1, with 9 bases identical to TRBD2. The CDR3 spans 15 residues. V gave up 2 bases and J gave up 5 bases; unmatched junction bases: 5. Germline V CDR1 and CDR2: SGHRS, YFSETQ. CDR3 sequence reads: CASSFRTSADNEQFF. In DNA, the CDR3 is TGCGCCAGCAGCTTCCGGACTAGCGCAGACAATGAGCAGTTCTTC. The variable domain in full, completed from reference TRBV5-1 and TRBJ2-1, reads KAGVTQTPRYLIKTRGQQVTLSCSPISGHRSVSWYQQTPGQGLQFLFEYFSETQRNKGNFPGRFSGRQFSNSRSEMNVSTLELGDSALYLCASSFRTSADNEQFFGPGTRLTVL.

The chain is built from TRBV19 and TRBJ1-5; a possible D gene is TRBD1 (5 bases). V was shortened by 1 base and J by 0 bases, with 7 bases between the two germline ends. The germline CDR1 and CDR2 sequences are LNHDA and SQIVND (reference sequence). The CDR3 length is 15 residues. The CDR3 is CASSIVGDSNQPQHF. The CDR3 DNA reads as TGTGCCAGTAGTATAGTAGGGGATAGCAATCAGCCCCAGCATTTT.

The chain has TRBV6-5 and TRBJ1-4; 8 bases match TRBD1. Germline V lookup: CDR1 MNHEY, CDR2 SVGAGI. The CDR3 totals 15 residues. The V and J ends lost 8 bases and 5 bases, in that order; junction bases with no gene match: 10. The chain's CDR3 is CASHWTGQRNEKLFF. The CDR3 coding sequence is TGTGCCAGCCACTGGACAGGGCAAAGGAATGAAAAACTGTTTTTT.

The chain carries TRBV28 and TRBJ1-3, with D possibly matching TRBD1 (5 bases). The germline V gene has CDR1 MDHEN and CDR2 SYDVKM. The CDR3 extends over 15 amino acids. V lost 4 bases to trimming and J lost 3 bases, with 13 bases between them. The CDR3 DNA sequence: TGTGCCAGCAGTTCCGGTGGGGGAGGTGGAAACACCATATATTTT. Protein product: CASSSGGGGGNTIYF.

This sequence joins TRBV20-1 and TRBJ2-3; TRBD2 matches 8 bases. Germline V CDR1 and CDR2: DFQATT, SNEGSKA (reference sequence). The V segment lost 5 bases and the J segment 6 bases; nucleotides outside the gene matches: 1. The CDR3 is 11 residues long. DNA for the CDR3: TGCAGTGCTGCTAGCGGGGATACGCAGTATTTT. It specifies CSAASGDTQYF.

The rearrangement joins TRBV4-2 to TRBJ1-6; a possible D gene is TRBD1 (5 bases). Trimming removed 0 bases at V and 10 bases at J, with 10 bases between. CDR1 and CDR2 from the germline V gene are LGHNA and YNFKEQ. The CDR3 loop spans 14 amino acids. The CDR3 is CASSQDNRGSPLHF. The CDR3, as DNA: TGTGCCAGCAGCCAAGATAATAGGGGATCACCCCTCCACTTT.